This T cell receptor beta chain comes out of a study of blood T cell repertoires in COVID-19. Study in general: The samples span acute and convalescent COVID-19 from the United States, Italy and Spain. Nucleic acid was either cDNA or gDNA, and it came from T cells, B-cell-depleted T cells, or PBMCs.

This clone has only a few counts. The CDR3 runs to 14 residues. V shed 0 bases and J shed 6 bases, with 14 bases lying between them. Per germline, CDR1 GTSNPN and CDR2 SVGIG (reference sequence). Per the authors' pipeline: Amplification of reference gene primers provided the estimated nucleated cell counts. Profiling relied on immunoSEQ multiplex PCR, and the TCRdb table lists in-frame clones only, not all of them. For V, J and clone size, that table is used; D and trimming come from the DNA. Here the sample spans more than 100,000 clones, approximately 70% being singletons. Sequenced material: peripheral blood. This clonotype was obtained from a human donor with acute or convalescent COVID-19. The donor label of this sample is uncertain. V and J are TRBV30 and TRBJ1-1, with a tentative D call TRBD1 (6 bases). The CDR3 sequence: CAWSVETGTSEAFF. The CDR3 DNA sequence: TGTGCCTGGAGTGTAGAGACAGGTACTTCTGAAGCTTTCTTT.